A single sample gave rise to the 20 T cell receptor beta chains below, sequenced in a study of response to subunit inactivated influenza vaccine. TCRdb re-analysed the RT-PCR reads in MiXCR, keeping a single row per CDR3 protein. The profile shows about 570,000 distinct CDR3 sequences, 10% to 12% of them singletons. These sequences were also reported in another study, on T cells expressing NK-cell markers. This second study notes: Making the TCR beta cDNA relied on 5'RACE template switching with UMIs.

Here the sequenced sample was PBMCs from blood, taken on the day of vaccination. The source of these receptors is a man in his fifties who received an inactivated influenza vaccine.

The chain carries TRBV4-3 and TRBJ2-4; D may be TRBD1 (6 bases). Germline values: CDR1 LGHNA, CDR2 YSLEER. The V end lost 5 bases, the J end lost 2 bases, and 16 bases lay between the germline ends. The CDR3 is 16 amino acids. The CDR3: CASSSRTDSPKNIQYF. CDR3 sequence (DNA): TGCGCCAGCAGCTCTAGGACAGATAGTCCCAAAAACATTCAGTACTTC.

V usage is TRBV15 and J usage is TRBJ1-4, with 9 bases that match TRBD1. With 3 bases clipped from V and 6 bases from J, the junction kept 14 bases outside the gene matches. From germline, CDR1 is LNHNV and CDR2 YYDKDF (reference sequence). The CDR3 contains 18 residues. In nucleotides, the CDR3 is TGTGCCACCAGCAGTTTAAACCTCCGACAGGGGGTTCATGAAAAACTGTTTTTT. It yields the protein CATSSLNLRQGVHEKLFF.

This clonotype was recorded at least ten times. This chain connects TRBV5-1 to TRBJ2-1; a possible D gene is TRBD2 (5 bases). The germline V gene has CDR1 SGHRS and CDR2 YFSETQ. This CDR3 contains 16 residues. Trimming took 3 bases from V and 0 from J, leaving 13 bases between them. The DNA of the CDR3 is TGCGCCAGCAGCTCGATTACTAGACTCTCCTACAATGAGCAGTTCTTC. Its translation: CASSSITRLSYNEQFF.

The rearrangement uses TRBV6-1 and TRBJ2-7, with D possibly TRBD1 on 6 matching bases. The CDR3 covers 13 residues. CDR1 is MNHNS, CDR2 SASEGT, per germline. With 4 bases removed from V and 3 bases from J, the gap between germline ends came to 10 bases. The CDR3 region has the DNA TGTGCCAGCAGTGCACAGGGACACTACGAGCAGTACTTC. As protein: CASSAQGHYEQYF.

A few counts support this clonotype. V usage is TRBV21-1 and J usage is TRBJ2-7; the D segment call TRBD1 is taken from the table without a DNA check. TRBV21-1 is described as a pseudogene. The CDR3 has 20 residues. The CDR3 loop reads CASSKANETEGDPGIYEQYF. The CDR3 DNA is TGTGCCAGCAGCAAAGCAAACGAGACCGAGGGGGACCCCGGGATCTACGAGCAGTACTTC.

The chain carries TRBV9 and TRBJ2-2, with no clear D. The length of the CDR3 is 15 residues. Trimming left V 3 bases short and J 2 bases short, with 11 bases between. Germline V gives CDR1 SGDLS, CDR2 YYNGEE. CDR3 coding DNA: TGTGCCAGCAGCGCGGCACAGCGAAACACCGGGGAGCTGTTTTTT. It translates to CASSAAQRNTGELFF.

This chain connects TRBV15 to TRBJ1-1; D call uncertain. The germline V and J ends were trimmed by 0 bases and 1 base, with 12 bases remaining between them. Germline loops: CDR1 LNHNV, CDR2 YYDKDF (reference sequence). The CDR3 loop spans 16 amino acids. CDR3 in DNA: TGTGCCACCAGCAGAGATTACGCCAGCCCGAACACTGAAGCTTTCTTT. This encodes CATSRDYASPNTEAFF.

J is TRBJ2-2 and V is TRBV18; D call uncertain. Per germline, CDR1 KGHSH and CDR2 LQKENI. The V end was cut by 5 bases, the J end by 8 bases, with 6 bases between. There are 11 residues in the CDR3. This CDR3 reads CASSIPGELFF. CDR3 DNA sequence: TGTGCCAGCTCAATTCCAGGGGAGCTGTTTTTT.

This clonotype was detected only a few times. This chain links TRBV6-2 or TRBV6-3 with TRBJ2-1; 9 bases are shared with TRBD2. Germline CDR1 is MNHEY and CDR2 is SVGEGT. V trimming: 6 bases; J trimming: 4 bases; junction bases outside the gene matches: 7. CDR3 length: 15 amino acids. Here the CDR3 DNA reads TGTGCCAGCAGCCACGGACTAGCGCTGTACAATGAGCAGTTCTTC. Translation gives CASSHGLALYNEQFF.

The chain joins TRBV30 to TRBJ2-5, with a weak D call TRBD2 (7 bases). Trimming removed 3 bases from V and 5 bases from J, with 10 bases in between. This CDR3 spans 12 amino acids. Germline V gene sequence: CDR1 GTSNPN, CDR2 SVGIG (reference sequence). CDR3 DNA: TGTGCCTGGAGGGGGGGGGCTGAGACCCAGTACTTC. Residues: CAWRGGAETQYF.

The rearrangement links TRBV4-3 to TRBJ1-5; D is undetermined. Trimming removed 3 bases from V and 0 bases from J, with 6 bases in between. This CDR3 has 14 amino acids. Germline V gene lookup returns CDR1 LGHNA and CDR2 YSLEER. The CDR3 DNA sequence: TGCGCCAGCAGCCATGGCATTAGCAATCAGCCCCAGCATTTT. Translating gives CASSHGISNQPQHF.

This clonotype turned up a few times. The chain joins TRBV7-2 to TRBJ2-1; 8 bases agree with TRBD1. This CDR3 has 15 residues. Losses at the gene ends were 1 base for V and 9 bases for J; bases not matched to a gene: 8. CDR1 and CDR2 (germline): SGHTA, FQGNSA. The CDR3, as DNA: TGTGCCAGCAGCTTAGGGACAGGGAAGGGAGTTGAGCAGTTCTTC. Residues: CASSLGTGKGVEQFF.

This clonotype came up a few times. The rearrangement links TRBV7-9 to TRBJ2-7; 12 bases fit TRBD2. V dropped 5 bases and J dropped 3; count of bases not matched to a gene: 2. The CDR3 spans 14 residues. Per the germline V gene, CDR1 is SEHNR and CDR2 is FQNEAQ (reference sequence). In nucleotides, the CDR3 is TGTGCCAGCAGCATGACTAGCGGGGGCTACGAGCAGTACTTC. Protein product: CASSMTSGGYEQYF.

The chain is built from TRBV15 and TRBJ2-3; D may be TRBD2 (6 bases). CDR1 and CDR2 (germline): LNHNV, YYDKDF (reference sequence). The ends were cut back, 2 bases at V and 0 bases at J, with 21 bases in the middle. The CDR3 runs to 19 residues. CDR3 region: CATSRRQNLAYSSTDTQYF. The CDR3 region has the DNA TGTGCCACCAGCAGACGACAAAACCTAGCGTACTCTAGCACAGATACGCAGTATTTT.

This sequence joins TRBV6-1 and TRBJ2-7, with 11 bases fitting TRBD2. CDR3 length equals 16 residues. The germline gives CDR1 MNHNS, CDR2 SASEGT. With 6 bases clipped from V and 4 bases from J, the junction kept 11 bases outside the gene matches. The CDR3, as DNA: TGTGCCAGCAGACCATGGCCACTAGCGGGGGATTACGAGCAGTACTTC. This codes for CASRPWPLAGDYEQYF.

Only a few counts were recorded for this clonotype. The V gene is TRBV4-1, the J gene TRBJ2-5; no reliable D call. The CDR3 spans 14 residues. The ends were cut back, 0 bases at V and 0 bases at J, with 5 bases in the middle. In germline, CDR1 is MGHRA, CDR2 YSYEKL. The CDR3 sequence is CASSQELYQETQYF. Written as DNA, the CDR3 is TGCGCCAGCAGCCAAGAACTCTACCAAGAGACCCAGTACTTC.

The chain is built from TRBV7-2 and TRBJ2-1; TRBD1 might be the D (5 bases). This CDR3 spans 17 amino acids. The V gene's germline CDR1 is SGHTA and CDR2 FQGNSA. The ends were cut back, 2 bases at V and 4 bases at J, with 18 bases in the middle. Here the CDR3 reads CASSLIRLLTGYNEQFF. DNA of the CDR3: TGTGCCAGCAGCTTAATAAGGCTCCTTACAGGATACAATGAGCAGTTCTTC.

This clonotype was counted ten times or more. V usage is TRBV3-1 and J usage is TRBJ2-5; 8 bases are shared with TRBD2. The CDR3 totals 15 residues. V was pared by 4 bases and J by 4 bases, with 8 bases of the junction left unmatched. Germline V gene sequence: CDR1 LGHDT, CDR2 YNNKEL (reference sequence). The CDR3 DNA sequence: TGTGCCAGCAGCCCCTACCTTAGCGGGACAGAGACCCAGTACTTC. Amino acids: CASSPYLSGTETQYF.

The chain couples TRBV5-1 to TRBJ2-5, with 13 nucleotides matching TRBD2. In germline, CDR1 is SGHRS, CDR2 YFSETQ. The V segment lost 3 bases and the J segment 5 bases; nucleotides outside the gene matches: 10. The CDR3 covers 17 residues. CDR3 in DNA: TGCGCCAGCAGCTCAACTAGCGGGGGGGCCAGGATGGAGACCCAGTACTTC. It is translated as CASSSTSGGARMETQYF. The entire variable domain, with the rest obtained from reference TRBV5-1 and TRBJ2-5, is as follows: KAGVTQTPRYLIKTRGQQVTLSCSPISGHRSVSWYQQTPGQGLQFLFEYFSETQRNKGNFPGRFSGRQFSNSRSEMNVSTLELGDSALYLCASSSTSGGARMETQYFGPGTRLLVL.

This chain links TRBV5-1 with TRBJ2-2; the D is unclear. The ends were cut back, 1 base at V and 5 bases at J, with 12 bases in the middle. The CDR3 has 15 amino acids. The germline V gene has CDR1 SGHRS and CDR2 YFSETQ. The DNA for the CDR3 is TGCGCCAGCAGCTTGTCCGGGCAAGCGACCGGGGAGCTGTTTTTT. Translated, it gives CASSLSGQATGELFF. Looking up the rest from reference TRBV5-1 and TRBJ2-2 gives the full variable domain: KAGVTQTPRYLIKTRGQQVTLSCSPISGHRSVSWYQQTPGQGLQFLFEYFSETQRNKGNFPGRFSGRQFSNSRSEMNVSTLELGDSALYLCASSLSGQATGELFFGEGSRLTVL.